At least ten counts were recorded for the clone carrying this TCR beta chain. Its antigen is as yet unknown. These data are taken from a study of CD8 T cells in ankylosing spondylitis. Generation of TCR beta libraries employed quantitative 5'-RACE incorporating molecular barcodes. TCRdb independently ran MiXCR on the 5' RACE reads; one entry per CDR3 protein. This sample has 100,000 to 150,000 distinct CDR3 sequences; around 7% occur once, and the top ten carry 12%. The study, taken as a whole, reports: Reportedly, matched ankylosing spondylitis synovial fluid was significantly enriched for disease-linked clones. Ankylosing spondylitis blood appeared to be characterized by a TCR beta motif of eight or nine highly homologous variants.

Trimming at V came to 3 bases and at J to 1 base, leaving 6 bases not matched to a gene. Germline values: CDR1 SGDLS, CDR2 YYNGEE. This CDR3 has 15 amino acids. J is TRBJ2-7 and V is TRBV9, with TRBD2 matching over 8 bases. Sample: blood, either unsorted or a sorted T cell fraction (not recorded which). The source of this sequence is a male donor with ankylosing spondylitis or in good health (not recorded which). The CDR3 coding sequence is TGTGCCAGCAGCGCCCTAGCGGGCGCATCCTACGAGCAGTACTTC. This translates into CASSALAGASYEQYF.